These 9 T cell receptor beta chains were all obtained from the same sample, sequenced in a study of blood T cell repertoires in COVID-19. Sequenced by immunoSEQ multiplex PCR; TCRdb stores in-frame clones only, minus some. The sample contains 450,000 to 500,000 clones, approximately 90% of which appear only once. The sequenced material came from PBMCs or T cells enriched from blood (not recorded which). These receptors all come from a woman younger than 35 who had recovered from COVID-19.

This chain joins TRBV30 and TRBJ1-6, with no clear D. Germline CDR1 GTSNPN, CDR2 SVGIG (reference sequence). Deletions cut 5 bases from V and 8 bases from J, with 13 bases between. The CDR3 consists of 13 residues. DNA of the CDR3: TGTGCCTGGCAGACAAGGGAGGATTCACCCCTCCACTTT. This translates into CAWQTREDSPLHF.

This clone was seen only a few times. The gene calls are TRBV7-9 and TRBJ1-1, with D perhaps TRBD1 (6 bases). V was cut by 0 bases and J by 7 bases, with 12 bases left in between. Germline assignment: CDR1 SEHNR and CDR2 FQNEAQ (reference sequence). This CDR3 has 14 amino acids. This chain's CDR3 is CASSLANRESEAFF. CDR3 in DNA: TGTGCCAGCAGCTTAGCAAACAGGGAGAGTGAAGCTTTCTTT.

This chain links TRBV7-9 with TRBJ1-1, with TRBD1 as a possible D gene (5 bases). Germline values: CDR1 SEHNR, CDR2 FQNEAQ (reference sequence). The CDR3 extends over 13 amino acids. The germline V and J ends were trimmed by 5 bases and 1 base, with 8 bases remaining between them. CDR3 residues: CASSQTGNTEAFF. CDR3 DNA: TGTGCCAGCAGCCAAACAGGGAACACTGAAGCTTTCTTT.

This chain links TRBV7-9 with TRBJ2-1; no definite D call. Germline V lookup: CDR1 SEHNR, CDR2 FQNEAQ (reference sequence). Trimming pared 7 bases from V and 6 bases from J, leaving 13 bases between. The CDR3 extends over 13 amino acids. The CDR3, as DNA: TGTGCCAGCAATGCTCTACGAGGCAATGAGCAGTTCTTC. Protein: CASNALRGNEQFF. Full variable domain (missing parts from reference TRBV7-9 and TRBJ2-1): DTGVSQNPRHKITKRGQNVTFRCDPISEHNRLYWYRQTLGQGPEFLTYFQNEAQLEKSRLLSDRFSAERPKGSFSTLEIQRTEQGDSAMYLCASNALRGNEQFFGPGTRLTVL.

Points on this clone: An end of the junction differs from the germline gene, which may be a read error. The rearrangement joins TRBV6-5 to TRBJ1-2, with TRBD1 identical over 7 bases. CDR1 is MNHEY and CDR2 is SVGAGI in the germline V gene. CDR3 length equals 15 residues. The CDR3 DNA sequence: TGTGCCAGCAGTTCGGACAGTCAGACAGGGTATGCCTACACCTTC. Protein product: CASSSDSQTGYAYTF.

V and J are TRBV15 and TRBJ1-5; 7 positions agree with TRBD1. This CDR3 region has 17 residues. Looked up from germline, CDR1 is LNHNV and CDR2 is YYDKDF (reference sequence). V gave up 5 bases and J gave up 0 bases; unmatched junction bases: 10. The CDR3 DNA is TGTGCCACCAGCTCGATAGGGGGCGTCAATAGCAATCAGCCCCAGCATTTT. This encodes CATSSIGGVNSNQPQHF.

This clone was observed a single time. The CDR3 is CASSLAVWRGQETQYF. As DNA, the CDR3 is TGTGCCAGCAGCTTGGCGGTTTGGCGGGGCCAAGAGACCCAGTACTTC. J is TRBJ2-5 and V is TRBV5-6; D possibly corresponds to TRBD2 (6 bases). V lost 0 bases and J 1 base, leaving 13 bases between the germline ends. CDR1 and CDR2 from the germline V gene are SGHDT and YYEEEE. The CDR3 covers 16 residues.

V usage is TRBV7-2 and J usage is TRBJ2-3, with D maybe TRBD1 (5 bases). CDR1 and CDR2 (germline): SGHTA, FQGNSA. V lost 5 bases to trimming and J lost 3 bases, with 18 bases between them. The CDR3 covers 16 residues. The CDR3 is CASSPALGPPTDTQYF. In nucleotides, the CDR3 is TGTGCCAGCAGCCCCGCGTTGGGGCCTCCGACAGATACGCAGTATTTT.

This chain connects TRBV5-1 to TRBJ2-7; the D is unclear. Germline values: CDR1 SGHRS, CDR2 YFSETQ. The V and J ends lost 6 bases and 0 bases respectively, with 13 bases between them. This CDR3 is 14 amino acids long. The CDR3 loop reads CASTLGTGSYEQYF. The CDR3 DNA follows: TGCGCCAGCACCCTTGGTACCGGCTCCTACGAGCAGTACTTC.